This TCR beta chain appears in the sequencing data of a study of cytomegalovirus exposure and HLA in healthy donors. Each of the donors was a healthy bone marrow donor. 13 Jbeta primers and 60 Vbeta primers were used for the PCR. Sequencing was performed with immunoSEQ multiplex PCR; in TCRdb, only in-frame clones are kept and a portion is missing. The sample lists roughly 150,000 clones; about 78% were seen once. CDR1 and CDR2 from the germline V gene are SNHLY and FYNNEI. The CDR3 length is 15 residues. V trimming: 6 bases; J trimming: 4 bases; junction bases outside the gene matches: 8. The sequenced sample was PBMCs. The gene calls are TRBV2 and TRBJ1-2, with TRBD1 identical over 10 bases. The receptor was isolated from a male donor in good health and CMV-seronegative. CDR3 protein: CASRDPGQGPYGYTF. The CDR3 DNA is TGTGCCAGCAGGGATCCGGGACAGGGGCCCTATGGCTACACCTTC.